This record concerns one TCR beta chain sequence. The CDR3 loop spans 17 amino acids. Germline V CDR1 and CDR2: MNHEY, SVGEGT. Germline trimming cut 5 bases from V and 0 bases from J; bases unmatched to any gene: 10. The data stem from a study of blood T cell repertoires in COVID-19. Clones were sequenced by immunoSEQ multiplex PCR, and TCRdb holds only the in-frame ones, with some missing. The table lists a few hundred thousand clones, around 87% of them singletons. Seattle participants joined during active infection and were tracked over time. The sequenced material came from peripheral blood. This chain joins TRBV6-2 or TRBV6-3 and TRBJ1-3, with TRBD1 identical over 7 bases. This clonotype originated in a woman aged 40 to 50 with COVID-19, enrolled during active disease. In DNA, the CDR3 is TGTGCCAGCAGTAACGACCGACAGGGCTTCTCTGGAAACACCATATATTTT. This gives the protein CASSNDRQGFSGNTIYF.